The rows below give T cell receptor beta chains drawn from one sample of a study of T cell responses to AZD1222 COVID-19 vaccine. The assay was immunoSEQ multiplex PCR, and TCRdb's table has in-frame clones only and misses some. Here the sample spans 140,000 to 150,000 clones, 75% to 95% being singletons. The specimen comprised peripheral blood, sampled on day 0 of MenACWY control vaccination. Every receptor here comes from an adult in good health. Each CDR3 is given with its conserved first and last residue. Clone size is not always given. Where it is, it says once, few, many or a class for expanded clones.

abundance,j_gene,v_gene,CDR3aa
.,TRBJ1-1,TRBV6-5,CASGGNTEAFF
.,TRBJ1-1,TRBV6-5,CASRPGGEWVAFF
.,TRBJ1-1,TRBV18,CASSPSTNTEAFF
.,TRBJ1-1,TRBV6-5,CAIHRRGRWTEAFF
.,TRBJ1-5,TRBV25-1,CASSTRGWNQPQHF
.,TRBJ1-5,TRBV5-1,CASSSGTDPNQPQHF
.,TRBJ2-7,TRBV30,CAWKAGGIYEQYF
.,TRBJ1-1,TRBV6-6,CASTGGGNSGTEAFF
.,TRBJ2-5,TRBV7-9,CASSLGGGRQETQYF
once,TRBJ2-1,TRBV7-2,CASSLRTSRSYNEQFF
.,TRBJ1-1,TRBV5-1,CASSARPGQMNTEAFF
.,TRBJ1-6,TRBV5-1,CASSIGQVTEAYNSPLHF
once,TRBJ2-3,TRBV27,CASSLMGQKLDTQYF
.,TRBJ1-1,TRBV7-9,CASSSNRENTEAFF
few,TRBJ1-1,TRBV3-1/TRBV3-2,CASSLAANTEAFF
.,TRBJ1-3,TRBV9,CASSGGHFSGNTIYF
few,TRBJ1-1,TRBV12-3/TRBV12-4,CASSLGRNEAFF
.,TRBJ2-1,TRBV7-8,CASSLWGYNEQFF
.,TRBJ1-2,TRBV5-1,CASSPVGARYGYTF
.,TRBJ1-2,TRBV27,CASSDYGILYTF
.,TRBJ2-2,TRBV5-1,CASSPGVELFF
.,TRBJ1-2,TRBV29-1,CSGGQGDYGYTF
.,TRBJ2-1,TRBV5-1,CASSSMSGSTYNEQFF
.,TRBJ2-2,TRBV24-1,CATSAKRGRAGTGELFF
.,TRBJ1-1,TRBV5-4,CASSRRMDGNTEAFF
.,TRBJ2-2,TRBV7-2,CASSFRGAGELFF
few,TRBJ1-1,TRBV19,CASSQIQNTEAFF
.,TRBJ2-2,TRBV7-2,CASSRDGGYLTGELFF
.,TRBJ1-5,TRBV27,CASSLSWGGNQPQHF
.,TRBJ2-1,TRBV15,CATSRDLGSYNEQFF
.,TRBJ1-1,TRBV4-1,CASSQYMVTEAFF
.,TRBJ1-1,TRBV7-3,CASSLGENTEAFF
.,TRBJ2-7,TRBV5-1,CASSRGTGPYEQYF
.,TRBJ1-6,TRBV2,CATKQRSYNSPLHF
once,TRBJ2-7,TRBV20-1,CSAPRELGQYF
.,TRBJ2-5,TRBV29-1,CSVETGGRIETQYF
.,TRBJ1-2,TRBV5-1,CASSPRGENYGYTF
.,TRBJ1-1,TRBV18,CASSPNSGTNTEAFF
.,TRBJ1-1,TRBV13,CASSLLGAMAFF
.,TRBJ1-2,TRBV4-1,CASSQESTTGQGYYGYTF
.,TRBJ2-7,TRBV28,CASRGPGQGYEQYF
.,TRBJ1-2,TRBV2,CASSVQGINGYTF
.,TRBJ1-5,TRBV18,CASSPPSQGSNQPQHF
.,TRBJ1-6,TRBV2,CASIGGGTLNSPLHF
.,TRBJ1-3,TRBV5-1,CASSLDNTGNTIYF
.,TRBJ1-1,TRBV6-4,CASSPQGAGTEAFF
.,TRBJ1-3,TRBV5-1,CASSFGTGDRSGNTIYF
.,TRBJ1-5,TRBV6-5,CASSRATGGNQPQHF
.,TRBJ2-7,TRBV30,CAWRGLAGGYEQYF
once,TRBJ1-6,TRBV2,CASSVVDLSYNSPLHF
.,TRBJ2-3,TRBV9,CASSPRDRATDTQYF
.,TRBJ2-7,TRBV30,CAWSVGTLYEQYF
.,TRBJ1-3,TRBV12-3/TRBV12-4,CASSWSSGNTIYF
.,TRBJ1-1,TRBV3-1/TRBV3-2,CASSQLGTREAFF